These T cell receptor beta chains were read from a single sample in a study of CXCR3-negative and CXCR3-positive naive CD8 T cells. Using the 5' RACE reads, TCRdb records one entry per CDR3 protein without DNA. Found here are 50,000 to 75,000 distinct CDR3 sequences; the top ten clones hold 3.5% to 5%. Material: naive CXCR3- CD8+ T cells from blood. Every receptor here comes from a human donor in good health. Some clones in this sample may be carry-over from other donors' samples. CDR3s include the opening cysteine and the closing phenylalanine or tryptophan.

j_call,v_call,cdr3_aa
TRBJ2-2,TRBV11-3,CASSLVRGGGDTGELFF
TRBJ1-1,TRBV7-6,CASSEGDGMNTEAFF
TRBJ2-4,TRBV7-3,CASRPTPGNIQYF
TRBJ1-5,TRBV6-5,CASSYSGGNQPQHF
TRBJ2-1,TRBV5-5,CASSLARARGDEQFF
TRBJ2-5,TRBV28,CASSFGFRGSETQYF
TRBJ2-3,TRBV29-1,CSTGTGGTDTQYF
TRBJ2-5,TRBV6-5,CATGQTETQYF
TRBJ2-7,TRBV7-2,CASSFQPGQGVYEQYF
TRBJ2-1,TRBV29-1,CSLGLALYNEQFF
TRBJ2-2,TRBV28,CASSTRTGNTGELFF
TRBJ1-6,TRBV28,CASSRGPISYNSPLHF
TRBJ2-7,TRBV6-5,CASSYSKDTLGEQYF
TRBJ1-1,TRBV19,CASSIDWGEDTEAFF
TRBJ2-2,TRBV27,CASSSWTEDFANTGELFF
TRBJ1-2,TRBV5-1,CASSLFGGQTEEGYTF
TRBJ1-5,TRBV27,CASSLARGGQPQHF
TRBJ2-1,TRBV29-1,CSVDTGPSYNEQFF
TRBJ2-7,TRBV21-1,CASSKKGGPSYEQYF
TRBJ1-6,TRBV7-9,CASSPGQGQFTLHF
TRBJ2-3,TRBV6-2/TRBV6-3,CASSPRGADTQYF
TRBJ1-6,TRBV5-1,CASSLVEAPNSPLHF
TRBJ1-2,TRBV7-2,CASRETPEGYGYTF
TRBJ1-5,TRBV6-2/TRBV6-3,CASSYIGEGNQPQHF
TRBJ1-1,TRBV29-1,CSVEGDNTEAFF
TRBJ2-3,TRBV3-1,CASSQEAPGSYYTDTQYF
TRBJ2-7,TRBV29-1,CSVRQGTSYEQYF
TRBJ1-2,TRBV6-2/TRBV6-3,CASSLNYGYTF
TRBJ2-1,TRBV11-3,CASSSLDNEQFF
TRBJ1-1,TRBV7-3,CASSPDGLEAFF
TRBJ2-2,TRBV18,CASSQSGLGDTGELFF
TRBJ2-1,TRBV7-8,CASSLTSGGWDEQFF
TRBJ2-1,TRBV14,CASSQSLGRLYNEQFF
TRBJ2-7,TRBV6-2/TRBV6-3,CASSPQGTYEQYF
TRBJ2-3,TRBV4-1,CASSHLPTGSDTQYF
TRBJ2-1,TRBV7-3,CASSLALADNEQFF
TRBJ2-1,TRBV6-6,CASSPGLAGGGDEQFF
TRBJ2-2,TRBV29-1,CSVAAKSGELFF
TRBJ2-2,TRBV4-3,CASSPSTAGFAGELFF
TRBJ2-2,TRBV28,CASSLWRELSGELFF
TRBJ2-7,TRBV12-3/TRBV12-4,CASSPRGISYEQYF
TRBJ1-2,TRBV7-9,CASSIGTGGGNGYTF
TRBJ2-1,TRBV9,CASSPHSGQGTYEQYF
TRBJ2-7,TRBV29-1,CSVEFGGPTYEQYF
TRBJ2-7,TRBV6-2/TRBV6-3,CASSGGLAAEEQYF
TRBJ2-1,TRBV11-3,CASSVWRGGASNEQFF
TRBJ2-2,TRBV7-6,CASSPHTGGSNTGELFF
TRBJ2-5,TRBV7-9,CASSRTPQEAQYF
TRBJ2-7,TRBV13,CASSWAGEQYF
TRBJ2-1,TRBV6-5,CASSYSRVNEQFF
TRBJ1-2,TRBV29-1,CSVDRADRNYGYTF
TRBJ1-2,TRBV29-1,CSVRDSVDYGYTF
TRBJ2-7,TRBV23-1,CASSPNGTTYEQYF
TRBJ1-1,TRBV4-3,CASSQQTTGTEAFF